A selection of T cell receptor beta chains follows, all from one sample in a study of shared clonotypes between healthy human individuals. Clones were read by immunoSEQ multiplex PCR, and TCRdb kept only the in-frame ones, dropping some. Of more than 2,000,000 clones in the sample, about 92% were seen once. Specimen: naive CD4+ T cells sorted from blood. Receptors originate from a man aged 18-30 years in good health. The conserved cysteine and the conserved F or W are not part of the CDR3 here. Each record gives: CDR3 protein, V gene.

CDR3aa: ASSVQSMNTEAF
v_gene: TRBV5-4

CDR3aa: AISEGGTVNTEAF
v_gene: TRBV10-3

CDR3aa: ASSLVQGEAF
v_gene: TRBV7-9

CDR3aa: ASSYSTGGNTIY
v_gene: TRBV6-5

CDR3aa: ASSALLGTDTGELF
v_gene: TRBV9

CDR3aa: ASSSRDTFLRGYT
v_gene: TRBV27

CDR3aa: ASNSRHRARWDEQF
v_gene: TRBV21-1

CDR3aa: ASSPLGSSQETQY
v_gene: TRBV7-2

CDR3aa: ASKLTFLDEAF
v_gene: TRBV6-5

CDR3aa: ASSLETSFWGTDTQY
v_gene: TRBV7-2

CDR3aa: ASSSGLITGELF
v_gene: TRBV11-3

CDR3aa: ASSLSRGGKVD
v_gene: TRBV28

CDR3aa: ASSAGRGQNYGYT
v_gene: TRBV9

CDR3aa: ASSNPGGDTQY
v_gene: TRBV5-1

CDR3aa: ASSASAGSPRQF
v_gene: TRBV6-1

CDR3aa: ASSIRGEEQY
v_gene: TRBV18

CDR3aa: ASSETRGQGNTGELF
v_gene: TRBV25-1

CDR3aa: ASSLVGATTEAF
v_gene: TRBV5-1

CDR3aa: ASSMAGGTETQY
v_gene: TRBV19

CDR3aa: ASSSTAGANVLT
v_gene: TRBV28

CDR3aa: ASSSGLYGYT
v_gene: TRBV6-1

CDR3aa: ASKHTHNEKLF
v_gene: TRBV10-2

CDR3aa: ASSFRDRGNTGELF
v_gene: TRBV9

CDR3aa: ASSLGVNTGELF
v_gene: TRBV11-2

CDR3aa: ASSFNRGNTEAF
v_gene: TRBV7-2

CDR3aa: ASSKPAGLVLGEQF
v_gene: TRBV19

CDR3aa: ASSSRERTNEQF
v_gene: TRBV19

CDR3aa: ASSIIQNSNQPQH
v_gene: TRBV19

CDR3aa: ASSDSARSYGYT
v_gene: TRBV6-1

CDR3aa: ASSTLTSDEQF
v_gene: TRBV7-7

CDR3aa: ASSMDLYNSPLH
v_gene: TRBV6-6

CDR3aa: AISESSPTSGRGRTDTQY
v_gene: TRBV10-3

CDR3aa: ASKNGGPSEKLF
v_gene: TRBV6-5

CDR3aa: ASSPDRADTQY
v_gene: TRBV2

CDR3aa: ASSLGQGKYEKLF
v_gene: TRBV28

CDR3aa: ASSLAWVGRENYGYT
v_gene: TRBV7-2

CDR3aa: ASSLWDRDGELF
v_gene: TRBV5-4

CDR3aa: AISETASYNSPLH
v_gene: TRBV10-3

CDR3aa: ASGPRALNSYYGYT
v_gene: TRBV28

CDR3aa: ASSPVGLAGDNEQF
v_gene: TRBV7-9

CDR3aa: ASSFLQGAPPYEQY
v_gene: TRBV11-2

CDR3aa: ASSLGGQNYNSPLH
v_gene: TRBV5-6

CDR3aa: ASSPPNQGLTTEAF
v_gene: TRBV18

CDR3aa: ASTDRGGWDTQY
v_gene: TRBV6-1

CDR3aa: ASSSGNTIY
v_gene: TRBV10-1

CDR3aa: ASSFGGIGGNTIY
v_gene: TRBV28

CDR3aa: ASSEARGRGYNEQF
v_gene: TRBV6-1

CDR3aa: AWSKPTRVGTQY
v_gene: TRBV30

CDR3aa: ASSSRHGGGAEQY
v_gene: TRBV5-1

CDR3aa: ASSIGTGGTYEQY
v_gene: TRBV19

CDR3aa: ASSSGLAGVKNEQF
v_gene: TRBV5-1

CDR3aa: ASTPGGGGGGYT
v_gene: TRBV28

CDR3aa: ASSQEYGPNSPLH
v_gene: TRBV4-3

CDR3aa: ASAVTGVDYGYT
v_gene: TRBV6-1

CDR3aa: ASSERTAYNEQF
v_gene: TRBV6-1

CDR3aa: ASSSGQGAGEQF
v_gene: TRBV18